Listed below are T cell receptor beta chains from one sample, sequenced in a study of spatial heterogeneity in lung cancer. One entry per CDR3 protein results from TCRdb running MiXCR on the 5' RACE reads. Found here are tens of thousands of distinct CDR3 sequences, about 10% of them singletons; the top ten hold around 39%. Source: PBMCs, taken at surgery. The receptors here all came from a female donor with early-stage non-small cell lung cancer. CDR3s include the opening cysteine and the closing phenylalanine or tryptophan. The D gene is left open where the match is weak. The listing skips clone size in some rows; elsewhere it reads once, few, many or a size class.

clone_size | d_call | j_call | v_call | cdr3_aa | cdr3_nt
few | NA | TRBJ1-5 | TRBV19 | CASSPQGGNQPQHF | TGTGCCAGTAGTCCTCAGGGAGGGAATCAGCCCCAGCATTTT
NA | NA | TRBJ1-1 | TRBV7-9 | CASSHPWQGNTEAFF | TGTGCCAGCAGCCACCCTTGGCAGGGGAACACTGAAGCTTTCTTT
few | TRBD1 | TRBJ2-7 | TRBV3-1 | CASSQGGTGSYEQYF | TGTGCCAGCAGCCAAGGTGGGACAGGGAGCTACGAGCAGTACTTC
few | NA | TRBJ2-3 | TRBV7-2 | CASSLATVVSTDTQYF | TGTGCCAGCAGCTTAGCGACGGTAGTAAGCACAGATACGCAGTATTTT
few | TRBD1 | TRBJ1-1 | TRBV18 | CASSGDSRNTEAFF | TGTGCCAGCTCAGGGGACAGCAGGAACACTGAAGCTTTCTTT
many | NA | TRBJ1-2 | TRBV9 | CASSVSSRNYGYTF | TGTGCCAGCAGCGTATCGAGTAGAAACTATGGCTACACCTTC
few | TRBD1 | TRBJ2-7 | TRBV20-1 | CSAQTGTYEQYF | TGCAGTGCACAGACAGGGACCTACGAGCAGTACTTC
NA | NA | TRBJ2-7 | TRBV5-6 | CASSRGPTGYEQYF | TGTGCCAGCAGCCGCGGACCCACGGGGTACGAGCAGTACTTC
NA | TRBD2 | TRBJ2-3 | TRBV14 | CASSRQISGDTQYF | TGTGCCAGCAGCCGGCAGATTAGCGGGGATACGCAGTATTTT
few | TRBD1 | TRBJ2-7 | TRBV5-1 | CASSLPGTGSEQYF | TGCGCCAGCAGCTTACCCGGGACAGGATCCGAGCAGTACTTC
few | NA | TRBJ1-1 | TRBV9 | CASSPEGGLSGTEAFF | TGTGCCAGCAGCCCAGAGGGGGGATTGAGCGGCACTGAAGCTTTCTTT
many | NA | TRBJ2-3 | TRBV5-1 | CASSLAAETDTQYF | TGCGCCAGCAGCTTGGCAGCGGAAACAGATACGCAGTATTTT
NA | NA | TRBJ1-2 | TRBV2 | CASSSPGAVVVYGYTF | TGTGCCAGCAGTTCCCCGGGGGCCGTCGTGGTCTATGGCTACACCTTC
few | TRBD1 | TRBJ2-1 | TRBV19 | CASSIGAGGDEQFF | TGTGCCAGTAGTATCGGGGCAGGGGGCGATGAGCAGTTCTTC
few | TRBD2 | TRBJ2-5 | TRBV5-4 | CASRPGLAEQETQYF | TGTGCCAGCAGGCCGGGACTAGCGGAACAAGAGACCCAGTACTTC
NA | NA | TRBJ1-2 | TRBV28 | CASSFRPDYGYTF | TGTGCCAGCAGTTTCCGGCCGGACTATGGCTACACCTTC
many | NA | TRBJ2-2 | TRBV5-5 | CASSFRTGTGELFF | TGTGCCAGCAGCTTTCGGACGGGCACCGGGGAGCTGTTTTTT
many | NA | TRBJ2-5 | TRBV7-8 | CASSPNPSTESQYF | TGTGCCAGCAGCCCGAACCCTTCGACGGAGTCCCAGTACTTC
NA | TRBD2 | TRBJ2-2 | TRBV7-2 | CASSLHAGVNTGELFF | TGTGCCAGCAGCTTGCACGCGGGGGTGAACACCGGGGAGCTGTTTTTT
NA | TRBD1 | TRBJ1-2 | TRBV28 | CASSSTPGRGSGYTF | TGTGCCAGCAGTTCGACCCCCGGCAGGGGGTCAGGCTACACCTTC
few | NA | TRBJ2-1 | TRBV12-3/TRBV12-4 | CASSPGRVQFF | TGTGCCAGCAGTCCGGGACGGGTCCAGTTCTTC
NA | NA | TRBJ1-1 | TRBV20-1 | CSARDPQGPKGTEAFF | TGCAGTGCTAGAGATCCGCAGGGGCCTAAGGGCACTGAAGCTTTCTTT
few | TRBD1 | TRBJ2-7 | TRBV6-2/TRBV6-3 | CASSYSGDRYEQYF | TGTGCCAGCAGTTACTCGGGGGACAGATACGAGCAGTACTTC
medium-sized | NA | TRBJ2-3 | TRBV12-3/TRBV12-4 | CASSRGTDTQYF | TGTGCCAGCAGCCGAGGCACGGATACGCAGTATTTT
NA | NA | TRBJ1-1 | TRBV4-3 | CASSHSAMNTEAFF | TGCGCCAGCAGCCACAGTGCCATGAACACTGAAGCTTTCTTT
many | NA | TRBJ2-3 | TRBV20-1 | CSARRARQGSTDTQYF | TGCAGTGCTAGACGGGCCCGGCAGGGGAGCACAGATACGCAGTATTTT
large | NA | TRBJ2-7 | TRBV7-2 | CASSLNTGHYEQYF | TGTGCCAGCAGCTTAAATACAGGACACTACGAGCAGTACTTC
medium-sized | TRBD1 | TRBJ1-2 | TRBV4-3 | CASSPDRGGKYGYTF | TGCGCCAGCAGTCCGGACAGGGGTGGAAAGTATGGCTACACCTTC
few | NA | TRBJ1-1 | TRBV7-2 | CASSLYGTEAFF | TGTGCCAGCAGCTTATATGGGACTGAAGCTTTCTTT
many | NA | TRBJ2-1 | TRBV6-2/TRBV6-3 | CASSDRWEQFF | TGTGCCAGCAGTGATAGATGGGAGCAGTTCTTC
NA | NA | TRBJ1-1 | TRBV27 | CASSSTLKNTEAFF | TGTGCCAGCAGTTCGACTTTGAAGAACACTGAAGCTTTCTTT
few | NA | TRBJ2-1 | TRBV5-1 | CASSPSGGGHNEQFF | TGCGCCAGCAGCCCATCCGGGGGCGGCCACAATGAGCAGTTCTTC
few | TRBD2 | TRBJ2-1 | TRBV7-9 | CAAGRTSGGAYEQFF | TGTGCCGCAGGAAGGACTAGCGGGGGGGCCTATGAGCAGTTCTTC
NA | TRBD1 | TRBJ2-7 | TRBV7-2 | CASSLARGTGSYEQYF | TGTGCCAGCAGCTTAGCTCGTGGGACAGGGTCCTACGAGCAGTACTTC
few | NA | TRBJ1-3 | TRBV4-1 | CASSQDGAGVGNTIYF | TGCGCCAGCAGCCAAGATGGAGCAGGGGTCGGAAACACCATATATTTT
NA | NA | TRBJ1-5 | TRBV20-1 | CSAVGGGQPQHF | TGCAGTGCCGTGGGGGGAGGACAGCCCCAGCATTTT
few | NA | TRBJ2-1 | TRBV12-3/TRBV12-4 | CASSVGGDGLHNEQFF | TGTGCCAGCAGTGTAGGCGGGGACGGGCTACACAATGAGCAGTTCTTC